These 14 T cell receptor beta chains share one sample of origin, sequenced in a study of regulatory T cells in long-lasting Graves disease. Library construction for TCR beta used iRepertoire HTBI primers and Arm-PCR of CDR3 regions. In TCRdb, the multiplex PCR reads were re-called with MiXCR into one record per CDR3 protein. Of about 470,000 distinct CDR3 sequences in the sample, less than 25% were seen once. The sample's time point: persistent/refractory GD, antithyroid drugs over 5 years with positive TRAb. The TCR library was made from RNA that had been extracted from PBMCs in TRIzol. The source material was peripheral blood mononuclear cells (PBMCs), sampled when the disease was refractory, from a patient treated with antithyroid drugs. Source of these receptors: a female donor with Graves disease.

Points on this clonotype: A clone one base away is much larger, so this may be a read error. V gene TRBV6-1 combines with J gene TRBJ2-7; 12 bases match TRBD2. Per germline, CDR1 MNHNS and CDR2 SASEGT. With 4 bases clipped from V and 8 bases from J, the junction kept 12 bases outside the gene matches. The CDR3 has 16 residues. The CDR3: CASSGSSTSGRGKQYF. In DNA form, the CDR3 reads TGTGCCAGCAGTGGGAGTTCGACTAGCGGGAGAGGCAAGCAGTACTTC.

The chain couples TRBV19 to TRBJ1-5; D gene uncertain. This CDR3 comprises 13 residues. Looked up from germline, CDR1 is LNHDA and CDR2 is SQIVND (reference sequence). Trimming stripped 5 bases from V and 0 bases from J, with 5 bases between. The CDR3 loop is CASSHTSNQPQHF. In DNA form, the CDR3 reads TGTGCCAGTAGTCATACTAGCAATCAGCCCCAGCATTTT.

The chain joins TRBV6-1 to TRBJ2-3; 10 bases line up with TRBD2. Germline V gene sequence: CDR1 MNHNS, CDR2 SASEGT. This CDR3 comprises 17 residues. The trim removed 6 bases at V and 0 bases at J, leaving 9 bases unmatched. This CDR3 is CASRLSGLAVSTDTQYF. The DNA of the CDR3 is TGTGCCAGCAGACTTTCCGGACTAGCGGTTAGCACAGATACGCAGTATTTT.

This clonotype has ten or more counts. The chain joins TRBV7-2 to TRBJ2-5, with no clear D. The germline gives CDR1 SGHTA, CDR2 FQGNSA. V lost 3 bases and J 0 bases, leaving 2 bases between the germline ends. The CDR3 sequence is 12 residues long. The CDR3 spells CASSLYQETQYF. In DNA, the CDR3 is TGTGCCAGCAGCTTGTACCAAGAGACCCAGTACTTC.

In this sample, this clonotype turned up a few times. CDR3 region: CASSRSPLGNYEQYF. CDR3 in DNA: TGTGCCAGCTCACGAAGCCCATTGGGGAACTACGAGCAGTACTTC. This chain links TRBV18 with TRBJ2-7; D unclear. Germline V gives CDR1 KGHSH, CDR2 LQKENI. V lost 4 bases and J lost 3, with 16 bases in between. The CDR3 length is 15 residues.

This clonotype was found many times. V is TRBV6-1 and J is TRBJ2-7, with D tentatively TRBD1 (6 bases). Trimming left V 6 bases short and J 6 bases short, with 15 bases between. The CDR3 totals 13 residues. Germline CDR1 MNHNS, CDR2 SASEGT. For the CDR3, the DNA is TGTGCCAGCAGAGCCCAAAACAGGGTCGAGCAGTACTTC. Translated, it gives CASRAQNRVEQYF.

This clonotype has more than one count but fewer than ten. J is TRBJ1-1 and V is TRBV7-9; D ambiguous. The CDR3 runs to 14 residues. Trimming left V 4 bases short and J 1 base short, with 10 bases between. Germline CDR1 is SEHNR and CDR2 is FQNEAQ (reference sequence). The CDR3 region has the DNA TGTGCCAGCAGCTCATCCTTTTCGAACACTGAAGCTTTCTTT. Its protein product is CASSSSFSNTEAFF.

The chain uses TRBV18 and TRBJ1-4, with 9 bases aligning to TRBD1. CDR3 length: 16 residues. Germline V gene lookup returns CDR1 KGHSH and CDR2 LQKENI. Trimming removed 4 bases from V and 2 bases from J; junction bases left unmatched: 5. CDR3 DNA: TGTGCCAGCTCACGCTCCGGGACAGGGACTAATGAAAAACTGTTTTTT. Translation: CASSRSGTGTNEKLFF.

This clonotype was seen ten or more times. This sequence joins TRBV7-6 and TRBJ1-5; a possible D gene is TRBD1 (5 bases). The CDR3 contains 14 residues. Looked up from germline, CDR1 is SGHVS and CDR2 is FNYEAQ. Trimming took off 2 bases at V and 5 bases at J, with 10 bases between the two ends. In nucleotides, the CDR3 is TGTGCCAGCAGCTTATCGGGGGTCCATCAGCCCCAGCATTTT. This encodes CASSLSGVHQPQHF.

This clonotype was seen more than once but under ten times. The chain combines TRBV20-1 with TRBJ2-7; D is perhaps TRBD1 (5 bases). V was clipped by 2 bases and J by 3 bases, with 11 bases between them. The germline CDR1 and CDR2 sequences are DFQATT and SNEGSKA (reference sequence). The CDR3 length is 13 residues. The CDR3 DNA reads TGCAGTGCTAGACGGACATTAGGCTACGAGCAGTACTTC. Protein product: CSARRTLGYEQYF.

This clonotype has ten or more counts. The rearrangement joins TRBV20-1 to TRBJ1-6; no clear D gene. Germline-derived CDR1 and CDR2 are DFQATT and SNEGSKA (reference sequence). V shed 1 base and J shed 7 bases, with 14 bases lying between them. The CDR3 has 15 residues. For the CDR3, the DNA is TGCAGTGCTAGAGCGGCAGCGGCGCAGAATTCACCCCTCCACTTT. Amino acids: CSARAAAAQNSPLHF.

V is TRBV18 and J is TRBJ2-3; no firm D call. V lost 3 bases and J 4 bases, leaving 14 bases between the germline ends. This CDR3 contains 15 residues. Per the germline V gene, CDR1 is KGHSH and CDR2 is LQKENI. The DNA for the CDR3 is TGTGCCAGCTCACCGGCGCCGACGACCCCAGATACGCAGTATTTT. Encoded protein: CASSPAPTTPDTQYF. The variable domain in full, completed from reference TRBV18 and TRBJ2-3, reads NAGVMQNPRHLVRRRGQEARLRCSPMKGHSHVYWYRQLPEEGLKFMVYLQKENIIDESGMPKERFSAEFPKEGPSILRIQQVVRGDSAAYFCASSPAPTTPDTQYFGPGTRLTVL.

This clonotype came up a few times. The chain joins TRBV6-1 to TRBJ2-1, with 9 bases fitting TRBD2. The V and J ends lost 7 bases and 7 bases, in that order; junction bases with no gene match: 5. Germline-derived CDR1 and CDR2 are MNHNS and SASEGT. CDR3 size: 13 residues. The CDR3 spells CASTAGGWNEQFF. CDR3 sequence (DNA): TGTGCCAGCACCGCGGGAGGGTGGAATGAGCAGTTCTTC.

The J gene is TRBJ2-7, the V gene TRBV27; D uncertain. The CDR3 has 15 amino acids. The germline gives CDR1 MNHEY, CDR2 SMNVEV (reference sequence). V lost 0 bases and J lost 2, with 11 bases in between. The CDR3 bases are TGTGCCAGCAGTTTATCGTCAATGTTGACCTACGAGCAGTACTTC. Translated: CASSLSSMLTYEQYF.